These 32 T cell receptor beta chains originate from one sample sequenced in a study of radiotherapy plus CTLA-4 blockade in lung cancer. TCRdb's table, derived via immunoSEQ multiplex PCR, lists solely in-frame clones and lacks some. This sample has 90,000 to 100,000 clones, with about 91% found just once. The sequences come from peripheral blood, collected from a patient treated with radiotherapy plus ipilimumab. These TCRs come from a human donor with non-small cell lung cancer that progressed on radiotherapy plus ipilimumab.

The chain uses TRBV19 and TRBJ1-4; TRBD1 matches 7 bases. The CDR3 runs 15 residues. Germline V gene data show CDR1 as LNHDA and CDR2 as SQIVND (reference sequence). After removal of 5 bases from V and 8 bases from J, the junction contained 11 bases not matched to a gene. The CDR3 sequence: CASSVLGGRGEKLFF. CDR3 DNA sequence: TGTGCCAGTAGTGTCCTAGGGGGCAGAGGGGAAAAACTGTTTTTT.

The chain links TRBV6-1 to TRBJ2-1; no definite D call. This CDR3 spans 14 amino acids. The ends were cut back, 2 bases at V and 7 bases at J, with 12 bases in the middle. Germline loops: CDR1 MNHNS, CDR2 SASEGT. The CDR3 sequence: CASSESAPRNEQFF. The CDR3 coding sequence is TGTGCCAGCAGTGAATCGGCGCCACGGAATGAGCAGTTCTTC.

V gene TRBV15 combines with J gene TRBJ2-1; D possibly matches TRBD1 or TRBD2 (5 bases each). Germline V CDR1 and CDR2: LNHNV, YYDKDF (reference sequence). CDR3 size: 13 residues. V was cut by 1 base and J by 8 bases, with 9 bases left in between. The CDR3 coding sequence is TGTGCCACCAGCAGAGGGGGCGGGTATGAGCAGTTCTTC. It translates to CATSRGGGYEQFF.

This rearrangement joins TRBV4-1 to TRBJ2-7; D gene unclear. V dropped 0 bases and J dropped 6 bases, with 15 bases sitting between them. The V gene's germline CDR1 is MGHRA and CDR2 YSYEKL. The CDR3 has 15 residues. The DNA for the CDR3 is TGCGCCAGCAGCCAAGAAATCGGACGGCTTTCCGAGCAGTACTTC. It translates to CASSQEIGRLSEQYF.

This chain uses TRBV25-1 with TRBJ2-2, with D tentatively TRBD1 (6 bases). The germline V gene has CDR1 MGHDK and CDR2 SYGVNS. Trimming took off 4 bases at V and 3 bases at J, with 9 bases between the two ends. The CDR3 has 14 amino acids. In DNA, the CDR3 is TGTGCCAGCAGTGGCCCAGGGGACACCGGGGAGCTGTTTTTT. It translates to CASSGPGDTGELFF.

V and J are TRBV11-2 and TRBJ2-3, with TRBD2 matching over 10 bases. Losses at the gene ends were 5 bases for V and 1 base for J; bases not matched to a gene: 3. CDR3 length: 15 amino acids. The germline CDR1 and CDR2 sequences are SGHAT and FQNNGV. This CDR3 reads CASSLSGRGTDTQYF. CDR3 nucleotides: TGTGCCAGCAGCCTCAGCGGGAGGGGCACAGATACGCAGTATTTT.

V usage is TRBV2 and J usage is TRBJ2-7; TRBD2 aligns across 8 bases. The trim removed 4 bases at V and 6 bases at J, leaving 8 bases unmatched. This CDR3 comprises 14 residues. The germline V gene encodes CDR1 SNHLY and CDR2 FYNNEI. The chain's CDR3 is CASSGGLEHIEQYF. CDR3 nucleotide sequence: TGTGCCAGCAGTGGGGGACTAGAGCATATCGAGCAGTACTTC.

The V and J genes are TRBV29-1 and TRBJ2-7, with D maybe TRBD1 (6 bases). Germline assignment: CDR1 SQVTM and CDR2 ANQGSEA. V lost 0 bases to trimming and J lost 2 bases, with 11 bases between them. This CDR3 spans 14 amino acids. CDR3 nucleotide sequence: TGCAGCGTTGAAGAAGGGACACAGACCTACGAGCAGTACTTC. Encoded protein: CSVEEGTQTYEQYF.

A remark on this clone: One end of the junction does not line up with germline, which may come from a read error. This rearrangement joins TRBV6-1 to TRBJ2-7, with 9 bases aligning to TRBD2. The germline V gene encodes CDR1 MNHNS and CDR2 SASEGT. The CDR3 runs 14 residues. Here the CDR3 reads CASTPGTSLYAQYF. The CDR3 nucleotides read TGTGCCAGCACCCCCGGGACTAGCCTCTACGCGCAGTACTTC.

CDR3 in DNA: TGTGCCAGCAGCACCTTAGCGGGAGGGCGGGAGACCCAGTACTTC. It codes for CASSTLAGGRETQYF. This chain uses TRBV5-4 with TRBJ2-5; 11 bases map to TRBD2. The CDR3 contains 15 residues. The J segment lost 5 bases and the V segment lost 4 bases, leaving 7 bases of the junction unmatched. Per germline, CDR1 SGHNT and CDR2 YYREEE (reference sequence).

This clone is a singleton in its sample. This sequence joins TRBV5-1 and TRBJ2-7; D is undetermined. CDR1 SGHRS and CDR2 YFSETQ come from the germline V gene. Trimming removed 5 bases at V and 4 bases at J, with 13 bases between. This CDR3 is 13 amino acids long. The CDR3 DNA reads as TGCGCCAGCAGGCTGGAACCCCGTTACGAGCAGTACTTC. The encoded protein is CASRLEPRYEQYF.

This clone was picked up one time. The chain couples TRBV7-8 to TRBJ2-7; 10 nucleotides agree with TRBD1. Trimming took 1 base from V and 1 from J; bases not matched to a gene: 7. Looked up from germline, CDR1 is SGHVS and CDR2 is FQNEAQ. The CDR3 is made up of 17 amino acids. DNA for the CDR3: TGTGCCAGCAGCTTAGTACCGGGACAGGGGCCATCCTACGAGCAGTACTTC. It encodes CASSLVPGQGPSYEQYF.

The chain uses TRBV5-4 and TRBJ1-2; 7 positions match TRBD1. The CDR3 totals 15 residues. The J segment lost 2 bases and the V segment lost 4 bases, leaving 8 bases of the junction unmatched. Germline V gene sequence: CDR1 SGHNT, CDR2 YYREEE (reference sequence). CDR3 bases: TGTGCCAGCAGCCCAGCCCCGACAGGGAACTATGGCTACACCTTC. Translated, it gives CASSPAPTGNYGYTF.

The chain recombines TRBV18 with TRBJ1-5; 9 nucleotides line up with TRBD1. The germline gives CDR1 KGHSH, CDR2 LQKENI. The junction had 8 bases not matched to a gene; V was cut back by 4 bases and J by 4 bases. The CDR3 extends over 16 amino acids. The CDR3, as DNA: TGTGCCAGCTCACTCGGAGGGACAGGGAATAATCAGCCCCAGCATTTT. Translation gives CASSLGGTGNNQPQHF.

The chain recombines TRBV10-2 with TRBJ1-5, with TRBD1 matching 7 bases. Per germline, CDR1 WSHSY and CDR2 SAAADI. The CDR3 is made up of 15 amino acids. V lost 6 bases and J lost 5; bases outside the gene matches: 10. The CDR3 spells CASRRQGGQDQPQHF. In nucleotides, the CDR3 is TGCGCCAGCAGGCGACAGGGCGGGCAGGATCAGCCCCAGCATTTT.

This chain connects TRBV2 to TRBJ2-5, with unresolved D. Trimming shortened V by 3 bases and J by 1 base, and 12 bases separated the two germline ends. The CDR3 is made up of 15 amino acids. Germline loops: CDR1 SNHLY, CDR2 FYNNEI. In nucleotides, the CDR3 is TGTGCCAGCAGTGACCAATACCGATTCCAAGAGACCCAGTACTTC. Translated, it gives CASSDQYRFQETQYF. The whole variable domain, filled in from reference TRBV2 and TRBJ2-5, reads EPEVTQTPSHQVTQMGQEVILRCVPISNHLYFYWYRQILGQKVEFLVSFYNNEISEKSEIFDDQFSVERPDGSNFTLKIRSTKLEDSAMYFCASSDQYRFQETQYFGPGTRLLVL.

The chain employs TRBV6-6 and TRBJ2-7; TRBD2 agrees at 9 bases. The germline gives CDR1 MNHNY, CDR2 SVGAGI (reference sequence). This CDR3 spans 14 amino acids. V shed 6 bases and J 6 bases; nucleotides not matched to a gene: 9. CDR3 in amino acids: CASRDSGRSAEQYF. CDR3 bases: TGTGCCAGCAGGGATAGCGGGAGATCAGCCGAGCAGTACTTC.

The chain is built from TRBV6-1 and TRBJ1-1; no reliable D call. The CDR3 is 13 amino acids. The V gene's germline CDR1 is MNHNS and CDR2 SASEGT. The V and J ends lost 4 bases and 5 bases respectively, with 11 bases between them. CDR3 DNA: TGTGCCAGCAGTGGAGACCGGCGGACTGAAGCTTTCTTT. Amino acid sequence: CASSGDRRTEAFF.

This clone was detected only a few times. The chain carries TRBV5-6 and TRBJ1-2, with D maybe TRBD1 (6 bases). Trimming took 2 bases from V and 8 from J, leaving 13 bases between them. CDR1 and CDR2 from the germline V gene are SGHDT and YYEEEE. The CDR3 runs 13 residues. This CDR3 is CASSFAGGQGYTF. For the CDR3, the DNA is TGTGCCAGCAGCTTTGCCGGGGGGCAAGGCTACACCTTC.

This sequence joins TRBV12-5 and TRBJ2-1, with a tentative D call TRBD2 (5 bases). The CDR3 consists of 14 residues. Trimming pared 6 bases from V and 10 bases from J, leaving 19 bases between. Per germline, CDR1 LGHNT and CDR2 FRNRAP. Written as DNA, the CDR3 is TGTGCTAGTGGCCGCTCCGGACTGCCGGGGGAGCAGTTCTTC. It encodes CASGRSGLPGEQFF.

The chain recombines TRBV7-8 with TRBJ1-5, with 7 bases fitting TRBD1. Germline V lookup: CDR1 SGHVS, CDR2 FQNEAQ. This CDR3 comprises 15 residues. V was clipped by 5 bases and J by 1 base; unmatched bases: 5. This chain's CDR3 is CASSAHRGSNQPQHF. The CDR3 region has the DNA TGTGCCAGCAGCGCCCACAGGGGAAGCAATCAGCCCCAGCATTTT.

The chain is built from TRBV18 and TRBJ2-3; 12 nucleotides align to TRBD2. Germline V gives CDR1 KGHSH, CDR2 LQKENI. V was pared by 3 bases and J by 4 bases, with 5 bases of the junction left unmatched. The CDR3 is made up of 16 amino acids. The chain's CDR3 is CASSPSLAGGPDTQYF. CDR3 sequence (DNA): TGTGCCAGCTCACCGAGCCTAGCGGGAGGGCCAGATACGCAGTATTTT.

CDR3 nucleotides: TGTGCCAGCAGCTTAGGACTAGCGGAAAACAATGAGCAGTTCTTC. Protein sequence: CASSLGLAENNEQFF. The genes are TRBV7-9 and TRBJ2-1, with 9 bases identical to TRBD2. Germline V gives CDR1 SEHNR, CDR2 FQNEAQ (reference sequence). CDR3 length: 15 amino acids. The V and J ends lost 1 base and 5 bases, in that order; junction bases with no gene match: 3.

This chain joins TRBV18 and TRBJ2-1, with TRBD2 identical over 11 bases. J was trimmed by 6 bases and V by 5 bases; bases with no gene match: 6. This CDR3 has 15 residues. Per germline, CDR1 KGHSH and CDR2 LQKENI. The CDR3 DNA reads as TGTGCCAGCTCAATAGCGGGAGGGCCGGGCAATGAGCAGTTCTTC. It translates to CASSIAGGPGNEQFF. The full variable domain, in which reference TRBV18 and TRBJ2-1 provide the parts outside the CDR3, is NAGVMQNPRHLVRRRGQEARLRCSPMKGHSHVYWYRQLPEEGLKFMVYLQKENIIDESGMPKERFSAEFPKEGPSILRIQQVVRGDSAAYFCASSIAGGPGNEQFFGPGTRLTVL.

This rearrangement joins TRBV6-5 to TRBJ1-2, with 10 bases aligning to TRBD1. The CDR3 is 15 amino acids. Germline V gene lookup returns CDR1 MNHEY and CDR2 SVGAGI. Unmatched junction bases numbered 8, after V lost 6 bases and J lost 4 bases. The CDR3 nucleotides are TGTGCCAGCAGATCTCCCGGGACAGGGGCCTATGGCTACACCTTC. Protein sequence: CASRSPGTGAYGYTF.

This chain links TRBV12-1 with TRBJ2-1; TRBD2 is taken as the D call from the table, unchecked against the DNA. TRBV12-1 is a listed pseudogene. CDR3 size: 15 residues. The CDR3, as DNA: TGTGCCAGCAGCCCACTGGAGGATCCCTACAATGAGCAGTTCTTC. Its protein is CASSPLEDPYNEQFF.

The chain carries TRBV23-1 and TRBJ2-3, with D perhaps matching TRBD1 (5 bases). TRBV23-1 is annotated as an ORF whose role is uncertain. The CDR3 loop spans 14 amino acids. V lost 4 bases and J lost 3, with 11 bases in between. The CDR3 sequence: CASSPEPGTDTQYF. For the CDR3, the DNA is TGCGCCAGCAGTCCAGAACCAGGGACAGATACGCAGTATTTT.

V and J are TRBV28 and TRBJ2-3; D call uncertain. Between the trimmed V and J ends, which lost 4 bases and 2 bases, there was a span of 19 bases. The germline gives CDR1 MDHEN, CDR2 SYDVKM. The CDR3 is made up of 17 amino acids. This CDR3 is CASSSLLPSGLTDTQYF. CDR3 nucleotide sequence: TGTGCCAGCAGTTCCCTTCTACCTTCGGGTCTCACAGATACGCAGTATTTT.

The CDR3 here is CASGYSNQPQHF. The DNA for the CDR3 is TGTGCCAGCGGGTATAGCAATCAGCCCCAGCATTTT. J is TRBJ1-5 and V is TRBV6-5, with D uncertain. This CDR3 is built from 12 residues. Per germline, CDR1 MNHEY and CDR2 SVGAGI. V was clipped by 8 bases and J by 0 bases, with 5 bases between them.

The rearrangement joins TRBV7-2 to TRBJ1-2, with D unresolved. V dropped 1 base and J dropped 0 bases, with 3 bases sitting between them. Germline V gene data show CDR1 as SGHTA and CDR2 as FQGNSA. The CDR3 is made up of 13 amino acids. As DNA, the CDR3 is TGTGCCAGCAGCTTAGGAGCTAACTATGGCTACACCTTC. Translated: CASSLGANYGYTF.

The chain has TRBV7-3 and TRBJ2-1, with TRBD2 matching 12 bases. Germline V CDR1 and CDR2: SGHTA, FQGTGA. J was trimmed by 8 bases and V by 3 bases; bases with no gene match: 5. The CDR3 has 15 amino acids. The CDR3 region has the DNA TGTGCCAGCAGCTTGGGACTAGCGGGTAGGGATGAGCAGTTCTTC. It codes for CASSLGLAGRDEQFF.

This chain links TRBV10-1 with TRBJ2-1; unclear D gene. In germline, CDR1 is WNHNN, CDR2 SYGVQD (reference sequence). Trimming left V 7 bases short and J 8 bases short, with 24 bases between. CDR3 length equals 16 residues. CDR3 bases: TGCGCCAGCAAATTCGTTAGTTCAGAAGGAATCGATGAGCAGTTCTTC. Translating it yields CASKFVSSEGIDEQFF.